This T cell receptor (beta chain) was found in a study of blood T cell repertoires in COVID-19 (dated by TCRdb to the early 2020s). Broadly, across the study: Samples covering the acute and convalescent phases of COVID-19 were provided by collaborators in the United States, Italy and Spain. The repertoires were made available in a free public database intended to serve as a resource for research on the immune response to SARS-CoV-2. A de-identified subject ID, COVID-19 status, age in years and sex were almost always included in the sample metadata. The samples were drawn from the first 160 participants of the ongoing ImmuneRACE study and from 950 to 1,500 subjects provided by 6 global collaborators. HLA class I and class II types, where available, came from metadata supplied by the sample provider rather than from assay-based typing. The material from the prospective study consisted of cDNA or gDNA derived from T cells, B-cell-depleted T cells, or PBMCs. The dataset comprised deeply sampled blood TCRbeta repertoires from subjects exposed to, actively infected with, or recovered from COVID-19. What the work shows at the level of the full study, not this receptor alone: The quantity of clinical and demographic metadata differed by source and by participant and was supplied without curation.

A remark on this clone: No cognate antigen has been identified for it. Base qualities are not recorded, but no much larger clone differs from it by a single base.

Trimming removed 8 bases from V and 0 bases from J, leaving 14 bases between the germline ends. The CDR3 starts with the cysteine, ends with the phenylalanine, and has 16 residues. CDR3 DNA only is kept here, 48 bases in frame from base 1. CDR1 and CDR2 are drawn from the germline V gene (reference sequence): LGHDT, YNNKEL. Participants in the prospective study were enrolled through a virtual design, were aged roughly 18 to 100 years, and lived in approximately 25 United States geographic areas. In the prospective study, participants were assigned to cohorts based on the clinical history participants reported in a screening survey and a study questionnaire. Recovered participants in ImmuneRACE Cohort 3 were defined by two consecutive negative NP/OP PCR tests, clearance by a healthcare professional, or resolution of symptoms. In the prospective study, mobile phlebotomists collected whole blood, serum and a nasopharyngeal or oropharyngeal swab from each participant. Prospective study participants could optionally give additional blood draws and questionnaires over a roughly two-month period. Blood samples from the prospective study were shipped frozen or at room temperature prior to DNA extraction.

TCRbeta CDR3 regions were amplified from genomic DNA using the immunoSEQ Assay, a bias-controlled multiplex PCR. Per the source publication's procedure: Within the assay, amplification of reference gene primers was used to estimate how many nucleated cells each sample contained. Sequence reads were collapsed and filtered to measure the absolute abundance of every unique TCRbeta CDR3 rearrangement. For each sample, productive Simpson clonality was calculated by taking the square root of Simpson's diversity index across productive rearrangements. This immuneACCESS table, as held by TCRdb, lists in-frame sequences with V and J called but not all clones. Of the missing ones, under half trace to an unresolved V gene in checked studies; the others have no known cause. D and trimming come from the DNA, and the V and J calls and clone size come from that table. Recorded for this sample are around 330,000 clones; roughly 90% of them occurred a single time. The ten most abundant clones make up 9.5% of the sample.

The sequence links TRBV3-1 (or the pseudogene TRBV3-2) to TRBJ2-6; TRBD1 is possibly the D segment (7 matching bases). The TCR was taken from a middle-aged woman who had recovered from COVID-19. The source material was PBMCs or T cells enriched from blood (not recorded which). The CDR3 region: CASAGRGASGANVLTF. The sequence in DNA is TGTGCCAGCGCGGGCAGGGGGGCCTCTGGGGCCAACGTCCTGACTTTC.